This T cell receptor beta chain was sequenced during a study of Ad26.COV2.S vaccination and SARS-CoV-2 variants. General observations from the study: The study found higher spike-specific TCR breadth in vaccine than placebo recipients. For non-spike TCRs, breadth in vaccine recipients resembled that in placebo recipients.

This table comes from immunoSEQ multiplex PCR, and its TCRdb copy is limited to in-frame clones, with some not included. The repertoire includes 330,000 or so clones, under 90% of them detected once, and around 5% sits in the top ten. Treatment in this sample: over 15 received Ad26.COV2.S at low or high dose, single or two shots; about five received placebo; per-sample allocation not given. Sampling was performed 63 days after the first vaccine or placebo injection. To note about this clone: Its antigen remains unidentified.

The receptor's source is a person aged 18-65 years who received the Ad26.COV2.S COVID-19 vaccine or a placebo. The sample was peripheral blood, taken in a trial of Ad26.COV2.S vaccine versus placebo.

Here the CDR3 reads CASSLGDRERQADGLAGELFF. The CDR3 DNA follows: TGCGCCAGCAGCTTGGGAGACAGGGAGCGACAAGCCGACGGTTTGGCCGGGGAGCTGTTTTTT. V gene TRBV5-1 combines with J gene TRBJ2-2; 7 nucleotides agree with TRBD1. Trimming removed 0 bases from V and 6 bases from J; junction bases left unmatched: 23. Germline-derived CDR1 and CDR2 are SGHRS and YFSETQ. CDR3 length equals 21 residues.